Given below is one TCR beta chain in context. Its antigen target is currently unknown. The input lacks base qualities; no much larger clone sits a single base away. These data are taken from a study of CD8 T cells in Susac syndrome (dated by TCRdb to between 2018 and 2021). As for the study more broadly: Among the sequenced Susac syndrome patients, 5 or 6 had clinically active disease and 8 or 9 were in clinical remission. At blood withdrawal, Susac syndrome patients were either therapy-naive, taking corticosteroids (in some cases with IVIg as well), or taking IVIg alone. The study used repertoire sequencing to test whether antigen drove CD8+ T cell activation and differentiation in Susac syndrome. The study compared CD8+ T cell repertoire clonality among 11 to 12 healthy donors, 14 Susac syndrome patients and around 16 multiple sclerosis patients.

What the authors observed across the whole study: The TCR sequencing and HLA analysis was acknowledged to have included a relatively small number of individuals. Some 15 and five Susac-specific public clones were found in the total CD8+ and CD8+ TEMRA repertoires, respectively. Clonal expansion was observed in Susac syndrome CD8+ repertoires, with the highest expansion in CD8+ TEMRA cells and greater expansion in clinically active than in remitting patients.

RNA was extracted with the RNeasy kit and roughly 0.45 to 1 ug was reverse transcribed using random hexamers. TCR beta CDR3 regions were amplified with the immunoSEQ multiplex PCR assay covering 54 Vbeta and 13 Jbeta segments. PCR amplification bias was corrected by using a synthetic template baseline for primer optimization and computational correction. The study's processing was this. Only productive sequences were kept, with reads annotated to V, D and J genes according to IMGT and analyzed in immunoSEQ Analyzer. Clonality was computed as one minus Shannon entropy normalized by log2 of the number of productive unique sequences. Public and private clones were assessed among the 100 most prevalent clones of each patient and control. Clones were defined as Susac-specific if absent from the healthy and MS cohorts, from 900 to 1,200 published viral clones and from other ImmuneACCESS disease sequences. TCRdb applied fastp at Q25 and MiXCR to the public reads, then kept only in-frame beta chains. Rows are combined by CDR3 protein, so each entry shows the most common genes and DNA. The V and J calls reflect TCRdb's pipeline rather than the authors' work. The sample contains fewer than 85,000 distinct CDR3 sequences, approximately 94% of them found a single time. The ten largest clones represent 0.4% to 0.55% of the sample.

High-throughput TCR beta sequencing profiled peripheral blood CD8+ and CD4+ T cells from healthy donors, Susac syndrome patients and multiple sclerosis patients. Susac syndrome patients met recently defined diagnostic criteria for definite or probable disease. Bulk CD8+ and CD4+ T cells were purified by magnetic negative isolation, while CD8+ TEMRA cells were enriched using FACS. Blood was drawn into EDTA tubes, processed within 24 hours, and PBMCs were isolated by density gradient centrifugation. PBMCs destined for TCR sequencing were cryopreserved in liquid nitrogen and later thawed in a 37 °C water bath. Purity of sorted or isolated CD4+, CD8+ and CD8+ TEMRA cells was at least 90%. The CDR3 sequence holds 15 residues, the cysteine and phenylalanine included. Solely the CDR3 DNA is kept, with 45 bases framed from the first base. Per the germline V gene, KGHSH is the CDR1 and LQKENI is the CDR2. V lost 4 bases and J lost 3 bases, and the count of bases not matched to a germline gene is 5.

The chain joins TRBV18 to TRBJ2-7, with 11 middle bases fitting TRBD1. The TCR sequence derives from a human donor with Susac syndrome. Material for sequencing was CD8+ T cells from PBMCs. The CDR3 protein: CASSLPGQGDYEQYF. The sequenced DNA: TGTGCCAGCTCACTCCCGGGACAGGGGGACTACGAGCAGTACTTC.